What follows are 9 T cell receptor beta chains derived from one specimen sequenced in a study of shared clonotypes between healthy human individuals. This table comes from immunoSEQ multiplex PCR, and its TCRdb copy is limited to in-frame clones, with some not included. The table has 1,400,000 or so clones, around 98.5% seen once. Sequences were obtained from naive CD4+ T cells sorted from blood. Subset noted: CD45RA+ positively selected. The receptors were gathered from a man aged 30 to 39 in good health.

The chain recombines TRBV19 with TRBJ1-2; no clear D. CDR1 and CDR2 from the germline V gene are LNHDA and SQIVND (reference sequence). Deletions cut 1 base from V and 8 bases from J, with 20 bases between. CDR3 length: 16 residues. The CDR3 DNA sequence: TGTGCCAGTAGTATAGCTGCACTTGGCGTCCAAAGAGGCTACACCTTC. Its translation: CASSIAALGVQRGYTF.

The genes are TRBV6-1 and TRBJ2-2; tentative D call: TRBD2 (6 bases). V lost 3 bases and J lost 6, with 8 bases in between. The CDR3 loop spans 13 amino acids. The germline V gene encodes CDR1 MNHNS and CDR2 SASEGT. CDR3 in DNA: TGTGCCAGCAGTGATTGGAGGGCCGGGGAGCTGTTTTTT. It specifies CASSDWRAGELFF.

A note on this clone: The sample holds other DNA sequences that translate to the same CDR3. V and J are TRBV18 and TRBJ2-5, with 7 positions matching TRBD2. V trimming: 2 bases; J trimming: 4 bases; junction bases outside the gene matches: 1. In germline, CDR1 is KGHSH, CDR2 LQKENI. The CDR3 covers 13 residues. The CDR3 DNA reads TGTGCCAGCTCACCAACGGGGGGAGAGACCCAGTACTTC. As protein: CASSPTGGETQYF.

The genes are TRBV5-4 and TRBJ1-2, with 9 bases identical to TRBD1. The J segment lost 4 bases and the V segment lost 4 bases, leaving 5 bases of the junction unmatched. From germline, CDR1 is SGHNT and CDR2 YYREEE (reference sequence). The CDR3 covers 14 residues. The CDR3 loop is CASSDRDRVYGYTF. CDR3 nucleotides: TGTGCCAGCAGCGACCGGGACAGGGTCTATGGCTACACCTTC. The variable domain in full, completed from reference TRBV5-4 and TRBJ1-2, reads ETGVTQSPTHLIKTRGQQVTLRCSSQSGHNTVSWYQQALGQGPQFIFQYYREEENGRGNFPPRFSGLQFPNYSSELNVNALELDDSALYLCASSDRDRVYGYTFGSGTRLTVV.

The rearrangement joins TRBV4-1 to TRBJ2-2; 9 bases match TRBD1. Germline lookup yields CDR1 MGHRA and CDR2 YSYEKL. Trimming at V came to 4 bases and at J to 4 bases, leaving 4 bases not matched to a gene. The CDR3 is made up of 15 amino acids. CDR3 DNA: TGCGCCAGCAGCCCCGGGGACAGGGCCACCGGGGAGCTGTTTTTT. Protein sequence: CASSPGDRATGELFF.

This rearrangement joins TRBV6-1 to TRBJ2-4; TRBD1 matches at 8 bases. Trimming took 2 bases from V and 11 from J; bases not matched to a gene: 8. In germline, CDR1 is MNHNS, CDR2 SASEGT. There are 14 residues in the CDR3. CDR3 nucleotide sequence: TGTGCCAGCAGTGAAAGGGGACAGGCACGATTTCAGTACTTC. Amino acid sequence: CASSERGQARFQYF.

This chain's CDR3 is CASSLSGRHYGYTF. The CDR3 DNA follows: TGTGCCAGCAGTTTATCTGGGAGGCACTATGGCTACACCTTC. The J gene is TRBJ1-2, the V gene TRBV28; no clear D. This CDR3 region has 14 residues. CDR1 is MDHEN and CDR2 is SYDVKM in the germline V gene. The V end was cut by 1 base, the J end by 3 bases, with 9 bases between.

CDR3 protein: CASSFSGGQGLGNQPQHF. CDR3 coding DNA: TGTGCCAGCAGCTTTTCCGGCGGACAGGGGTTGGGCAATCAGCCCCAGCATTTT. The V gene is TRBV5-6, the J gene TRBJ1-5, with TRBD1 identical over 9 bases. The CDR3 loop spans 18 amino acids. The junction had 11 bases not matched to a gene; V was cut back by 2 bases and J by 2 bases. The germline CDR1 and CDR2 sequences are SGHDT and YYEEEE.

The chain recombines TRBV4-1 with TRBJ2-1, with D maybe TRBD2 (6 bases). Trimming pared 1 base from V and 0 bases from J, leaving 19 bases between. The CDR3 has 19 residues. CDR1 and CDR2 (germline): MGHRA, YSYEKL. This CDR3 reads CASSQVNLWGGGSYNEQFF. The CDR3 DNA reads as TGCGCCAGCAGCCAAGTAAATCTTTGGGGAGGAGGCTCCTACAATGAGCAGTTCTTC.